This T cell receptor (beta chain) was sequenced in a study of radiation and T cells in renal cell carcinoma. Study results and caveats: Pretreatment tumor biopsies were lacking, so baseline clonotypes are unknown.

The method was immunoSEQ multiplex PCR; TCRdb's version includes in-frame clones alone and lacks a portion of them. The sample holds some 130,000 clones, 88% seen once. Trimming took 5 bases from V and 0 from J; bases not matched to a gene: 19. The CDR3 runs 21 residues. Per germline, CDR1 MNHEY and CDR2 SMNVEV (reference sequence). Comments on this clone: Its antigen is not identified.

The time point here: blood 2 weeks post-SBRT. Treatment described: 15 Gy SBRT to primary tumor, nephrectomy 4 weeks later. Serial blood draws occurred at baseline and 2 and 4 weeks post-SBRT. The genes are TRBV27 and TRBJ2-1; 10 bases agree with TRBD1. This material consisted of blood, taken from a patient whose treatment included radiotherapy and nephrectomy. The TCR sequence derives from an older woman with renal cell carcinoma. The CDR3 sequence: CASSPPVPDRGYRSSYNEQFF. The CDR3 bases are TGTGCCAGCAGTCCCCCCGTCCCGGACAGGGGGTATAGAAGCTCCTACAATGAGCAGTTCTTC.